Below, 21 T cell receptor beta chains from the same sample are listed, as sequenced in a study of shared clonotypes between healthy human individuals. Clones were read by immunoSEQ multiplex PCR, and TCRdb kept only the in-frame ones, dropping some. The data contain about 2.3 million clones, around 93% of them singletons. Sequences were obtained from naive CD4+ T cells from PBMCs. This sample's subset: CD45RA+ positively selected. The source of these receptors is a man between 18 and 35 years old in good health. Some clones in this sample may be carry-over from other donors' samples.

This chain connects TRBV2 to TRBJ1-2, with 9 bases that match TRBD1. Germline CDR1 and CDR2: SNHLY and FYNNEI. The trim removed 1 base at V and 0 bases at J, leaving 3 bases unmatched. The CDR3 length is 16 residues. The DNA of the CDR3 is TGTGCCAGCAGTGAAGGGGACAGGGAAGCTAACTATGGCTACACCTTC. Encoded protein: CASSEGDREANYGYTF.

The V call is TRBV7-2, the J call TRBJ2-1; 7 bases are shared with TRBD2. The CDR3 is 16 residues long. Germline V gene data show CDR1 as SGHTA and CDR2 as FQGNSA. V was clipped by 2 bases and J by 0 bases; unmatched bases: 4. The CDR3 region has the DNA TGTGCCAGCAGCTTAATGGGCGGGGGCTCCTACAATGAGCAGTTCTTC. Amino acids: CASSLMGGGSYNEQFF.

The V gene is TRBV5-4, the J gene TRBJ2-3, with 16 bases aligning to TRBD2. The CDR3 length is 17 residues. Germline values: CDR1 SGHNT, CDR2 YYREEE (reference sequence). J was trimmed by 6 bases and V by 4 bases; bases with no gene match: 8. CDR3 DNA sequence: TGTGCCAGCAGCCCGGGACTAGCGGGAGGGCCAGCCGATACGCAGTATTTT. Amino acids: CASSPGLAGGPADTQYF.

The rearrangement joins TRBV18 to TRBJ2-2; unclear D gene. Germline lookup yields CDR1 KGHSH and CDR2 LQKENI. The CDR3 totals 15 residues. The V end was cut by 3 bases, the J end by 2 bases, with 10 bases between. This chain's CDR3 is CASSPSNINTGELFF. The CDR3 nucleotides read TGTGCCAGCTCACCGTCTAACATCAACACCGGGGAGCTGTTTTTT. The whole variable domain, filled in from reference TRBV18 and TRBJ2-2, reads NAGVMQNPRHLVRRRGQEARLRCSPMKGHSHVYWYRQLPEEGLKFMVYLQKENIIDESGMPKERFSAEFPKEGPSILRIQQVVRGDSAAYFCASSPSNINTGELFFGEGSRLTVL.

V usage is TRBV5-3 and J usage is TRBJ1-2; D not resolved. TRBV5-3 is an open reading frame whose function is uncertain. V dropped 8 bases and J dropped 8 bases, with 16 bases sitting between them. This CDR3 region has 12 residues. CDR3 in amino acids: CASSQDRYGYTF. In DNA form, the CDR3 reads TGTGCCAGCAGCCAAGATCGATACGGCTACACCTTC.

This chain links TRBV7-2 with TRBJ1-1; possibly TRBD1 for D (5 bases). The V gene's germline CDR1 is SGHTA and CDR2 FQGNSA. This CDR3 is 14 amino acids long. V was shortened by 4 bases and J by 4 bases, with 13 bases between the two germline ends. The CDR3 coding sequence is TGTGCCAGCAGCTCCCTCAGGGTGGGCACTGAAGCTTTCTTT. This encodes CASSSLRVGTEAFF.

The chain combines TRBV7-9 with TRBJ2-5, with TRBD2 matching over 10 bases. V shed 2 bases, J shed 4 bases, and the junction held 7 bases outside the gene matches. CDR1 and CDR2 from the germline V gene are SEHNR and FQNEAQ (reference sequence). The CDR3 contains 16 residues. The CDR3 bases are TGTGCCAGCAGCTTATTGGAGCGGGAGGGGGTAGAGACCCAGTACTTC. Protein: CASSLLEREGVETQYF.

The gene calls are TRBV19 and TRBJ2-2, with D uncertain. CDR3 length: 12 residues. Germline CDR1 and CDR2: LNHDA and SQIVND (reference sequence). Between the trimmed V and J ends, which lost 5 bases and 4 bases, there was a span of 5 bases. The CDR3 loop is CASSRSTGELFF. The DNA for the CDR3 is TGTGCCAGTAGTCGGAGCACCGGGGAGCTGTTTTTT. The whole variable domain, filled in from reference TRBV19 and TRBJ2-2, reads DGGITQSPKYLFRKEGQNVTLSCEQNLNHDAMYWYRQDPGQGLRLIYYSQIVNDFQKGDIAEGYSVSREKKESFPLTVTSAQKNPTAFYLCASSRSTGELFFGEGSRLTVL.

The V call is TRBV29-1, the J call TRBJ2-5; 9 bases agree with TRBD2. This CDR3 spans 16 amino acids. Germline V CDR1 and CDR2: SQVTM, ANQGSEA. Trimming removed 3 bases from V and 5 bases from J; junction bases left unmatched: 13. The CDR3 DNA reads TGCAGCGTTGAGGCTAGCGGGAAGGTAAAGATTGAGACCCAGTACTTC. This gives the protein CSVEASGKVKIETQYF.

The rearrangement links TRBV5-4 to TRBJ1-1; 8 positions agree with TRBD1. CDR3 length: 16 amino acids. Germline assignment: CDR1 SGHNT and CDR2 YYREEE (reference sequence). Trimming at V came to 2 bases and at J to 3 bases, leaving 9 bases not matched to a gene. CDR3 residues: CASSLTGGGPYTEAFF. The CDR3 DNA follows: TGTGCCAGCAGCTTAACAGGGGGTGGGCCTTACACTGAAGCTTTCTTT.

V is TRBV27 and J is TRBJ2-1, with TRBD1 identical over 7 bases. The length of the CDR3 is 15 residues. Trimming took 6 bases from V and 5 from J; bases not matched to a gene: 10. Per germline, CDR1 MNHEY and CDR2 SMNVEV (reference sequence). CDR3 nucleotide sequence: TGTGCCAGCAGGGATAGACAGGGAAACCACAATGAGCAGTTCTTC. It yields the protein CASRDRQGNHNEQFF.

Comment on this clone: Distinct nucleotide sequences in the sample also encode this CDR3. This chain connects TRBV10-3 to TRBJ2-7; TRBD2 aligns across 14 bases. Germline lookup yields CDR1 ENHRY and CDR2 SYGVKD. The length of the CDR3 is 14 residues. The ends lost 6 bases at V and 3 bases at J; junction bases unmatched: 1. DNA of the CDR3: TGTGCCATCAGGGGGACTAGCGGGAGCTACGAGCAGTACTTC. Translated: CAIRGTSGSYEQYF.

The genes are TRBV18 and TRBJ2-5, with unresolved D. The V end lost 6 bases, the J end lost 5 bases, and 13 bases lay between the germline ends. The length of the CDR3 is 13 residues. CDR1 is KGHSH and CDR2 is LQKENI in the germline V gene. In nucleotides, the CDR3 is TGTGCCAGCTCGCTAAGAGCGCCGGAGACCCAGTACTTC. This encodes CASSLRAPETQYF.

The CDR3 DNA reads TGTGCCAGCAGTGGGGGGACTAGCGGGAGTGAGCAGTTCTTC. This sequence encodes CASSGGTSGSEQFF. This sequence joins TRBV2 and TRBJ2-1; 14 nucleotides line up with TRBD2. The length of the CDR3 is 14 residues. The junction had 2 bases not matched to a gene; V was cut back by 4 bases and J by 9 bases. Germline CDR1 reads SNHLY; CDR2 reads FYNNEI.

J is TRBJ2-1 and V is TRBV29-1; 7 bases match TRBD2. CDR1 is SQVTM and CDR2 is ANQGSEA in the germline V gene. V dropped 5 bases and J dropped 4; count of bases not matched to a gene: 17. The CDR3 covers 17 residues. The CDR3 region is CSVRVHHVWEGYNEQFF. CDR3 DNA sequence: TGCAGCGTTCGGGTACATCATGTGTGGGAGGGTTACAATGAGCAGTTCTTC.

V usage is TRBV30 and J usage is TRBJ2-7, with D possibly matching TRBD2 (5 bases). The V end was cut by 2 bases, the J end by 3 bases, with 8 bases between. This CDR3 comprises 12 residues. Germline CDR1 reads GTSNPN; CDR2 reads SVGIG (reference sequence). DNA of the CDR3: TGTGCCTGGAGTAGCGGAGACTACGAGCAGTACTTC. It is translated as CAWSSGDYEQYF.

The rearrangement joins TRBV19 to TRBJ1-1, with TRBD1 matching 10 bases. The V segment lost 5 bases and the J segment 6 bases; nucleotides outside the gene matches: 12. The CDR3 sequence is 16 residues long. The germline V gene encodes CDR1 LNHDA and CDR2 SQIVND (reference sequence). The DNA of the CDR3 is TGTGCCAGTAGTCAATTCCCCGGGACAGGGGAGTCTGAAGCTTTCTTT. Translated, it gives CASSQFPGTGESEAFF.

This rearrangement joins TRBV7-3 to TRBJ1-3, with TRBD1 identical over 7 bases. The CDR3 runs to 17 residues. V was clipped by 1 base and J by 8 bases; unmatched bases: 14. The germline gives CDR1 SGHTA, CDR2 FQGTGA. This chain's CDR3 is CASSLISDRASGYTIYF. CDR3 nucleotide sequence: TGTGCCAGCAGCTTAATTTCCGACAGGGCAAGCGGTTACACCATATATTTT.

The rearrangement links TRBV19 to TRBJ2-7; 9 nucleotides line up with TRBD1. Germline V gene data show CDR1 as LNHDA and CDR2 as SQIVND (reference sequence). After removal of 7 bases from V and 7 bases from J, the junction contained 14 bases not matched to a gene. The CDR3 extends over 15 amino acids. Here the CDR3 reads CASNRGRFDFEEQYF. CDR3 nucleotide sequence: TGTGCCAGTAACAGGGGGCGGTTCGATTTCGAAGAGCAGTACTTC.

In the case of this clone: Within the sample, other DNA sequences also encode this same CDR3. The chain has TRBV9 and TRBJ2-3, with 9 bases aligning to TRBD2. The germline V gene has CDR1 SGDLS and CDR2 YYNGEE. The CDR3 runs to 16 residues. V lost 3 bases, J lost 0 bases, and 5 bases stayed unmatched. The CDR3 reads CASSGRLAASTDTQYF. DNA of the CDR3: TGTGCCAGCAGCGGCCGACTAGCGGCCAGCACAGATACGCAGTATTTT.

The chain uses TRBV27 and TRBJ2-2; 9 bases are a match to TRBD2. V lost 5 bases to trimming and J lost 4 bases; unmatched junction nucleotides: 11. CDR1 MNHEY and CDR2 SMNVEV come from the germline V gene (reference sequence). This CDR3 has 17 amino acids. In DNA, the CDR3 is TGTGCCAGCAGTCCCAGGGCGGGAGGGCCGGGCACCGGGGAGCTGTTTTTT. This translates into CASSPRAGGPGTGELFF.